This entry is about one T cell receptor (beta chain). The sample originates from a study of patients and donors after allogeneic stem cell transplantation. V dropped 0 bases and J dropped 7 bases, with 19 bases sitting between them. Germline lookup yields CDR1 LGHNA and CDR2 YSLEER. CDR3 length: 17 residues. TCRdb used MiXCR to reprocess the RT-PCR reads, holding one entry per CDR3 protein. The data contain 84,000 or so distinct CDR3 sequences, around 48% of them singletons. This TCR derives from a human donor who was either an allogeneic HSCT recipient or a stem cell or donor lymphocyte infusion donor (not recorded which). It is not recorded whose cells these are; they may come from a transplant donor. Sequencing was done on a sample of blood, either unsorted or a sorted T cell fraction (not recorded which). This chain uses TRBV4-3 with TRBJ2-1; D is possibly TRBD1 (6 bases). Here the CDR3 reads CASSQDVVSGTQNEQFF. The CDR3 region has the DNA TGCGCCAGCAGCCAAGATGTAGTATCCGGGACACAAAATGAGCAGTTCTTC.